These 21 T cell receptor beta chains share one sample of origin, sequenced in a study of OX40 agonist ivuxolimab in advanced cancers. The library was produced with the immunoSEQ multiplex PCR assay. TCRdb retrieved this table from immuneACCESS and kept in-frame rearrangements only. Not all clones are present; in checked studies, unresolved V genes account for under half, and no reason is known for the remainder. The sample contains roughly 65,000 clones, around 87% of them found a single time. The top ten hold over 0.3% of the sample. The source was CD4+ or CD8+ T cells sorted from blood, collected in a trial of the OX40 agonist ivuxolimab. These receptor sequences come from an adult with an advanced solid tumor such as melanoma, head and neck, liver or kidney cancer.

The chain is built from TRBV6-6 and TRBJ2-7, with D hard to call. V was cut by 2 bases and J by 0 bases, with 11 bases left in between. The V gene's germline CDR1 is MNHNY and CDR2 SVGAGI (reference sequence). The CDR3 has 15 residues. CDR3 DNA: TGTGCCAGCAGTTACCTCCAGGTCTTCTCCTACGAGCAGTACTTC. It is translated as CASSYLQVFSYEQYF.

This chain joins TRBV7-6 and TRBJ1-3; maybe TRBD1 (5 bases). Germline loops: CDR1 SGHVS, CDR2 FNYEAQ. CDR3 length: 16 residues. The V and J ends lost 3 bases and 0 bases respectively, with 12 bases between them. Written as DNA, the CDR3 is TGTGCCAGCAGCTTGGGTCAGGGCAGCTCTGGAAACACCATATATTTT. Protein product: CASSLGQGSSGNTIYF. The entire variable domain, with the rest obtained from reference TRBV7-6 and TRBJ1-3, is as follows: GAGVSQSPRYKVTKRGQDVALRCDPISGHVSLYWYRQALGQGPEFLTYFNYEAQQDKSGLPNDRFSAERPEGSISTLTIQRTEQRDSAMYRCASSLGQGSSGNTIYFGEGSWLTVV.

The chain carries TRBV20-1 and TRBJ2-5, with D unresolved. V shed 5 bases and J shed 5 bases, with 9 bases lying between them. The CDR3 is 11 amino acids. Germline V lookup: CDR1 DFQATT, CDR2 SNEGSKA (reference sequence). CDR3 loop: CSAWNTETQYF. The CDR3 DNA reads TGCAGTGCTTGGAATACGGAGACCCAGTACTTC.

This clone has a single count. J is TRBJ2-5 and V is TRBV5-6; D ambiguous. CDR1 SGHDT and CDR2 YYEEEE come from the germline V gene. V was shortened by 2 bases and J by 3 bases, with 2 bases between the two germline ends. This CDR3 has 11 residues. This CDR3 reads CASSFEETQYF. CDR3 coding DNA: TGTGCCAGCAGCTTCGAAGAGACCCAGTACTTC.

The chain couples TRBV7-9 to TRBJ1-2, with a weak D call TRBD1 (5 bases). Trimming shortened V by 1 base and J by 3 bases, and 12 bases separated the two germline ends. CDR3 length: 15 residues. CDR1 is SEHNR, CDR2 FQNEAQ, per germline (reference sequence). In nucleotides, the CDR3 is TGTGCCAGCAGCTTAGAGGCCTCAGGGTACTATGGCTACACCTTC. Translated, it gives CASSLEASGYYGYTF. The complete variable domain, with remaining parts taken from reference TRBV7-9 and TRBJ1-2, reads DTGVSQNPRHKITKRGQNVTFRCDPISEHNRLYWYRQTLGQGPEFLTYFQNEAQLEKSRLLSDRFSAERPKGSFSTLEIQRTEQGDSAMYLCASSLEASGYYGYTFGSGTRLTVV.

The CDR3 sequence is CASSPIQGDNSPLHF. DNA for the CDR3: TGTGCCAGCTCACCAATTCAGGGTGATAATTCACCCCTCCACTTT. The rearrangement joins TRBV18 to TRBJ1-6, with D perhaps TRBD1 (5 bases). V shed 2 bases and J shed 5 bases, with 10 bases lying between them. Germline loops: CDR1 KGHSH, CDR2 LQKENI. The CDR3 sequence is 15 residues long.

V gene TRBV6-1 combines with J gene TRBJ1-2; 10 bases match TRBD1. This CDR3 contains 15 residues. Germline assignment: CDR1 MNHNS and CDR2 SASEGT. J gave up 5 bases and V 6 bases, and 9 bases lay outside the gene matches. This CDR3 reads CASRAPDRGFYGYTF. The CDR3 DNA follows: TGTGCCAGCAGGGCCCCGGACAGGGGGTTTTATGGCTACACCTTC.

CDR3 in amino acids: CASSSGLASGELFF. The CDR3 nucleotides are TGTGCCAGTAGTTCGGGACTAGCGTCCGGGGAGCTGTTTTTT. This chain uses TRBV19 with TRBJ2-2; the match to TRBD2 covers 10 bases. V was clipped by 5 bases and J by 6 bases; unmatched bases: 3. From germline, CDR1 is LNHDA and CDR2 SQIVND (reference sequence). The CDR3 has 14 amino acids.

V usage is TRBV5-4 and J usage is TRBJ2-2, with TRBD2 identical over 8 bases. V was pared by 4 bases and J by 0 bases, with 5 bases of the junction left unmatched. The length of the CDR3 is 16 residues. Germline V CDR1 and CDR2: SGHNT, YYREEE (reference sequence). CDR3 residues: CASSPRGGANTGELFF. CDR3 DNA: TGTGCCAGCAGCCCCCGGGGGGGCGCGAACACCGGGGAGCTGTTTTTT.

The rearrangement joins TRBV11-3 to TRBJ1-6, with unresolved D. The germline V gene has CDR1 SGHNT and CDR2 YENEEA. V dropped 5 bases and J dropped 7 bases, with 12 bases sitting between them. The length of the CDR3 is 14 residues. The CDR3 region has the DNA TGTGCCAGCAGCCTGGGTCGTAGAAATTCACCCCTCCACTTT. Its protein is CASSLGRRNSPLHF.

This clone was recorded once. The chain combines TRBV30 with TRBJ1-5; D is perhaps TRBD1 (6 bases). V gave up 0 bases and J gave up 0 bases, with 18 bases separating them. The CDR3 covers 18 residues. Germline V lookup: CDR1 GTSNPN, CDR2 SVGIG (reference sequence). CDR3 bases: TGTGCCTGGAGTGTACATTTTTCCCGACAGGATAGCAATCAGCCCCAGCATTTT. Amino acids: CAWSVHFSRQDSNQPQHF.

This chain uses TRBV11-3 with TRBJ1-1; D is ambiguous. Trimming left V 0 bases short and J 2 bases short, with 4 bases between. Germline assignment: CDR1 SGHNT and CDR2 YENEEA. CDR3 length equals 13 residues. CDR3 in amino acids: CASSLDTNTEAFF. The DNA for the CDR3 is TGTGCCAGCAGCTTAGACACTAACACTGAAGCTTTCTTT.

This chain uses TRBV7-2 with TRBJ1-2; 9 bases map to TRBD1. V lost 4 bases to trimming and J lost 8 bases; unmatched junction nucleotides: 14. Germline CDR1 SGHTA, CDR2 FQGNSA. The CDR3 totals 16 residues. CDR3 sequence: CASSSPLPGQGRGYTF. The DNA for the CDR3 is TGTGCCAGCAGCTCCCCCTTGCCGGGACAGGGAAGGGGCTACACCTTC.

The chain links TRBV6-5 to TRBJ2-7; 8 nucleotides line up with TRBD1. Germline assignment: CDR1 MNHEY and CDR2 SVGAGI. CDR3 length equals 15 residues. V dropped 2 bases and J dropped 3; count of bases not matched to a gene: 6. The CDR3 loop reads CASSYRTGSNYEQYF. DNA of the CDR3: TGTGCCAGCAGTTACCGGACAGGGTCTAACTACGAGCAGTACTTC.

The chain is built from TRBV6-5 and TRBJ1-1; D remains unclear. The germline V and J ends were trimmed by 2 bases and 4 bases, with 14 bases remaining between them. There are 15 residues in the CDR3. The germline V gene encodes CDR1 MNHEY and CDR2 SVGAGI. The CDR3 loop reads CASSYAGGVGTEAFF. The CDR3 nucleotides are TGTGCCAGCAGTTACGCTGGTGGGGTTGGCACTGAAGCTTTCTTT.

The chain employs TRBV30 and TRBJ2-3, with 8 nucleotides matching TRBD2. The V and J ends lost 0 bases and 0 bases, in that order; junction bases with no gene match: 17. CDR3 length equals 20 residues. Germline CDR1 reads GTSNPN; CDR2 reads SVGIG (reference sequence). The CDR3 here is CAWSVNACGGPRGSTDTQYF. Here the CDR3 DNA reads TGTGCCTGGAGTGTAAATGCGTGCGGGGGGCCTCGTGGAAGCACAGATACGCAGTATTTT.

The CDR3 here is CSAGGQGSYEQYF. The CDR3 nucleotides are TGCAGCGCAGGGGGACAGGGGAGTTACGAGCAGTACTTC. V and J are TRBV29-1 and TRBJ2-7; 10 nucleotides align to TRBD1. CDR1 and CDR2 (germline): SQVTM, ANQGSEA. This CDR3 comprises 13 residues. Trimming at V came to 7 bases and at J to 4 bases, leaving 7 bases not matched to a gene.

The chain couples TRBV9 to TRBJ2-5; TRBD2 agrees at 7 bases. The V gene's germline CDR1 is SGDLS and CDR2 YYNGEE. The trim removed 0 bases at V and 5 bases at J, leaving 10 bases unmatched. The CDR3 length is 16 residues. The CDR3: CASSVGGLGYRETQYF. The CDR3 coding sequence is TGTGCCAGCAGCGTAGGAGGACTAGGGTATCGGGAGACCCAGTACTTC.

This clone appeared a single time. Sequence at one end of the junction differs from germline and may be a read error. This CDR3 reads CASSAIHQETQYF. The CDR3 DNA is TGTGCTAGCAGTGCCATCCACCAAGAGACCCAGTACTTC. This chain connects TRBV7-7 to TRBJ2-5; D remains ambiguous. Germline lookup yields CDR1 SSHAT and CDR2 FNYEAQ (reference sequence). The CDR3 has 13 amino acids.

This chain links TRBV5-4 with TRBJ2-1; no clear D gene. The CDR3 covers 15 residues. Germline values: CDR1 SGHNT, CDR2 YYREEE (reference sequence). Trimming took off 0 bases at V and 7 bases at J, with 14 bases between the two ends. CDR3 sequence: CASSLEGNLVNEQFF. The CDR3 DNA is TGTGCCAGCAGCTTGGAAGGGAATCTAGTAAATGAGCAGTTCTTC.

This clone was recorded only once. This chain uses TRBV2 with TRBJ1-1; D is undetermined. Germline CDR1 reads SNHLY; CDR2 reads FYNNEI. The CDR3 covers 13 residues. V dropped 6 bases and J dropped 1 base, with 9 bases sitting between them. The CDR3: CASRKTENTEAFF. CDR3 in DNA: TGTGCCAGCAGGAAAACAGAGAACACTGAAGCTTTCTTT.